This passage covers 20 T cell receptor beta chains from one sample sequenced in a study of a mutant IDH1 vaccine in newly diagnosed glioma. These TCRs are of unknown antigen specificity. Data came from immunoSEQ multiplex PCR; TCRdb stores just in-frame clones and leaves some out. The sample lists roughly 43,000 clones, approximately 84% occurring once. Documented time point: week 23, last vaccination. Vaccinated patients received 300 ug of mutant IDH1 20-mer peptide per dose, with topical imiquimod. This specimen was PBMCs, taken from a glioma patient whose treatment included an IDH1 peptide vaccine. These receptors were taken from a woman aged 18-35 years with glioma. Some clones in this sample may be carry-over from other donors' samples.

The chain combines TRBV6-5 with TRBJ2-7; 8 positions agree with TRBD2. The CDR3 consists of 13 residues. The V gene end was trimmed by 11 bases and the J gene end by 6 bases; junction bases not matched to a gene: 12. Germline-derived CDR1 and CDR2 are MNHEY and SVGAGI. CDR3 region: CAGGPSGSGEQYF. CDR3 in DNA: TGTGCCGGGGGGCCGAGCGGGAGTGGCGAGCAGTACTTC.

The chain combines TRBV10-3 with TRBJ1-2; 8 bases match TRBD1. Germline lookup yields CDR1 ENHRY and CDR2 SYGVKD. This CDR3 is built from 17 residues. Unmatched junction bases numbered 10, after V lost 1 base and J lost 3 bases. Written as DNA, the CDR3 is TGTGCCATCAGTGAGTGGGAGCAGGGGGCGGCCGACTATGGCTACACCTTC. This encodes CAISEWEQGAADYGYTF.

The chain uses TRBV15 and TRBJ2-6; unclear D gene. The CDR3 contains 15 residues. The V gene lost 6 bases and the J gene lost 4 bases, with 13 bases spanning the gap. Germline V CDR1 and CDR2: LNHNV, YYDKDF (reference sequence). The CDR3 sequence is CATRLGSFGANVLTF. CDR3 DNA: TGTGCCACCAGGCTAGGAAGTTTCGGGGCCAACGTCCTGACTTTC. Complete variable domain (other parts from reference TRBV15 and TRBJ2-6): DAMVIQNPRYQVTQFGKPVTLSCSQTLNHNVMYWYQQKSSQAPKLLFHYYDKDFNNEADTPDNFQSRRPNTSFCFLDIRSPGLGDTAMYLCATRLGSFGANVLTFGAGSRLTVL.

The chain is built from TRBV6-5 and TRBJ2-1; the match to TRBD1 covers 7 bases. CDR1 MNHEY and CDR2 SVGAGI come from the germline V gene. The V and J ends lost 5 bases and 2 bases, in that order; junction bases with no gene match: 0. This CDR3 is built from 13 residues. DNA for the CDR3: TGTGCCAGCAGTACAGGGGCCTACAATGAGCAGTTCTTC. Protein product: CASSTGAYNEQFF.

The rearrangement uses TRBV6-6 and TRBJ1-1; D not certain. Trimming removed 6 bases from V and 3 bases from J, with 11 bases in between. Germline lookup yields CDR1 MNHNY and CDR2 SVGAGI (reference sequence). CDR3 length: 13 amino acids. CDR3 in DNA: TGTGCCAGCAGCTCCCGATGGGACACTGAAGCTTTCTTT. Translated, it gives CASSSRWDTEAFF.

The rearrangement links TRBV18 to TRBJ1-6; D call uncertain. Germline V lookup: CDR1 KGHSH, CDR2 LQKENI. Trimming took off 1 base at V and 0 bases at J, with 13 bases between the two ends. The length of the CDR3 is 18 residues. The CDR3 DNA sequence: TGTGCCAGCTCACCACTGACGGTTACCATCTCCTATAATTCACCCCTCCACTTT. As protein: CASSPLTVTISYNSPLHF. Filled out from reference TRBV18 and TRBJ1-6, the complete variable domain reads NAGVMQNPRHLVRRRGQEARLRCSPMKGHSHVYWYRQLPEEGLKFMVYLQKENIIDESGMPKERFSAEFPKEGPSILRIQQVVRGDSAAYFCASSPLTVTISYNSPLHFGNGTRLTVT.

Details on this clone: One base away lies a much larger clone, so this may be a sequencing read error. The same CDR3 arises from other DNA sequences in this sample as well. This chain links TRBV5-1 with TRBJ1-1, with D hard to call. The length of the CDR3 is 12 residues. Germline V gives CDR1 SGHRS, CDR2 YFSETQ. The ends were cut back, 5 bases at V and 3 bases at J, with 8 bases in the middle. Here the CDR3 DNA reads TGCGCCAGCAGTACGGGGTACACTGAAGCTTTCTTT. Its translation is CASSTGYTEAFF.

The DNA for the CDR3 is TGCAGCGTTGGGGGAGGGGAGTGGGGGGTCGCTCAGAACACCGGGGAGCTGTTTTTT. Its translation: CSVGGGEWGVAQNTGELFF. The genes are TRBV29-1 and TRBJ2-2; 7 positions agree with TRBD2. V was pared by 4 bases and J by 1 base, with 18 bases of the junction left unmatched. CDR1 is SQVTM and CDR2 is ANQGSEA in the germline V gene. This CDR3 contains 19 residues.

The chain employs TRBV5-5 and TRBJ1-2, with TRBD1 identical over 7 bases. CDR1 and CDR2 (germline): SGHKS, YYEKEE (reference sequence). The V segment lost 0 bases and the J segment 4 bases; nucleotides outside the gene matches: 6. The CDR3 has 15 residues. The CDR3 DNA reads TGTGCCAGCAGCTTGGCCTCCGGACAGGTCTATGGCTACACCTTC. Protein product: CASSLASGQVYGYTF.

This clone was counted a few times. In DNA form, the CDR3 reads TGTGCCAGCATGGAGTACACTGAAGCTTTCTTT. Amino acid sequence: CASMEYTEAFF. The chain has TRBV25-1 and TRBJ1-1; D is uncertain. The germline CDR1 and CDR2 sequences are MGHDK and SYGVNS. The CDR3 contains 11 residues. V was shortened by 7 bases and J by 3 bases, with 6 bases between the two germline ends.

The chain is built from TRBV6-4 and TRBJ1-1, with D perhaps matching TRBD1 (6 bases). This CDR3 is built from 15 residues. The germline CDR1 and CDR2 sequences are MRHNA and SNTAGT. V was trimmed by 9 bases and J by 3 bases, leaving 20 bases between them. In DNA form, the CDR3 reads TGTGCCAGTCCAACAGGGAAAATGGCGGACACTGAAGCTTTCTTT. Protein: CASPTGKMADTEAFF.

This clone was seen once. The genes are TRBV20-1 and TRBJ1-2; D remains unclear. Germline values: CDR1 DFQATT, CDR2 SNEGSKA (reference sequence). V was shortened by 6 bases and J by 8 bases, with 13 bases between the two germline ends. This CDR3 spans 11 amino acids. CDR3 nucleotides: TGCAGTGCCGTCTTAGAGTACGGCTACACCTTC. Translating gives CSAVLEYGYTF.

The CDR3 spells CASSVGDVESGNTIYF. The CDR3 DNA follows: TGTGCCAGCAGCGTGGGGGACGTTGAGTCTGGAAACACCATATATTTT. The V call is TRBV9, the J call TRBJ1-3, with TRBD1 as a possible D gene (5 bases). The CDR3 runs 16 residues. The germline V and J ends were trimmed by 2 bases and 1 base, with 13 bases remaining between them. The germline V gene encodes CDR1 SGDLS and CDR2 YYNGEE.

The J gene is TRBJ1-1, the V gene TRBV11-2, with 9 bases fitting TRBD1. The germline CDR1 and CDR2 sequences are SGHAT and FQNNGV. Germline trimming cut 5 bases from V and 4 bases from J; bases unmatched to any gene: 5. The CDR3 runs 14 residues. CDR3 sequence (DNA): TGTGCCAGCAGCCGTGACAGGGGGGGCACTGAAGCTTTCTTT. Amino acid sequence: CASSRDRGGTEAFF.

This sequence joins TRBV29-1 and TRBJ1-2; TRBD1 aligns across 9 bases. With V trimmed by 7 bases and J by 8 bases, 8 bases remained unmatched. The CDR3 totals 12 residues. Germline V gene sequence: CDR1 SQVTM, CDR2 ANQGSEA. CDR3 loop: CSAPGQGGGYTF. The CDR3 bases are TGCAGCGCACCGGGACAGGGTGGGGGCTACACCTTC.

This clone was found once. This chain uses TRBV5-1 with TRBJ2-1; TRBD1 matches 7 bases. Trimming cost V 0 bases and J 8 bases; bases outside gene matches: 5. This CDR3 is built from 14 residues. Looked up from germline, CDR1 is SGHRS and CDR2 is YFSETQ. The CDR3 sequence is CASSLEGGRDEQFF. CDR3 coding DNA: TGCGCCAGCAGCTTGGAAGGGGGCAGGGATGAGCAGTTCTTC.

The J gene is TRBJ2-3, the V gene TRBV19; perhaps TRBD2 as D (5 bases). Trimming stripped 3 bases from V and 2 bases from J, with 12 bases between. The CDR3 spans 15 residues. Per the germline V gene, CDR1 is LNHDA and CDR2 is SQIVND (reference sequence). The DNA for the CDR3 is TGTGCCAGTAGTATCATGGGGAGCGACACAGATACGCAGTATTTT. Translation gives CASSIMGSDTDTQYF.

The chain joins TRBV4-1 to TRBJ1-3, with a possible D match to TRBD1 (6 bases). The CDR3 runs to 16 residues. The germline gives CDR1 MGHRA, CDR2 YSYEKL. The V gene lost 5 bases and the J gene lost 0 bases, with 14 bases spanning the gap. The CDR3 region has the DNA TGCGCCAGCAGCAGGGTGGGGGGCCACTCTGGAAACACCATATATTTT. Translated, it gives CASSRVGGHSGNTIYF.

This clone came up a few times. The V and J genes are TRBV29-1 and TRBJ1-1; D is ambiguous. The V gene's germline CDR1 is SQVTM and CDR2 ANQGSEA. V lost 1 base to trimming and J lost 4 bases, with 4 bases between them. There are 11 residues in the CDR3. In DNA, the CDR3 is TGCAGCGTTGAAGGGGCCACTGAAGCTTTCTTT. Translation: CSVEGATEAFF.

The chain has TRBV9 and TRBJ1-2; no clear D. The CDR3 has 14 residues. Germline V gene lookup returns CDR1 SGDLS and CDR2 YYNGEE. Between the trimmed V and J ends, which lost 1 base and 4 bases, there was a span of 11 bases. Written as DNA, the CDR3 is TGTGCCAGCAGCGTATCCGTAGGCCCCTATGGCTACACCTTC. Amino acids: CASSVSVGPYGYTF.